This T cell receptor beta chain came from a study of T cells after yellow fever vaccination (dated by TCRdb to the late 2010s). As for the study more broadly: The SMART-Seq v4 Ultra Low Input RNA kit was used to prepare libraries from fractions with low cell numbers. Blood was drawn at multiple timepoints before and after primary and secondary immunization, with bulk PBMC replicates and cell subsets isolated. Two healthy male donors, one aged 18 to 29 and one aged 30 to 40 years, made up the cohort. To track T-cell clones before and after primary and booster YFV17D yellow fever vaccination, bulk TCR alpha and beta repertoires were sequenced longitudinally. What the research found in general, with its limitations: A small fraction of clonotypes appeared in both the CD4 and CD8 compartments, likely as a result of convergent recombination. Compared with the primary T-cell response, the secondary T-cell response was faster but weaker, reaching its peak on day 5 rather than on day 15. After the booster, most clones that had expanded after primary vaccination were detected again (about 97% of CD4 and 70% to 90% of CD8), suggesting broad maintenance of memory. FACS-sorted repertoires could contain abundant contaminating clonotypes from the bulk population, so computational filtering was required. Because only two donors were included in the study, the extent to which the findings can be generalized is limited.

The germline V and J ends show losses of 3 bases and 6 bases respectively, and no gene match explains 11 bases of the junction. Based on the germline V gene, the CDR1 and CDR2 sequences are SGDLS and YYNGEE. Including cysteine and phenylalanine, the CDR3 has 17 amino acids. The entry retains the CDR3 DNA only, 51 bases that are in frame from base 1. To note about this clonotype: Its antigen specificity is not known. Base-call qualities are not available, and no considerably larger clone is one nucleotide away.

Sequencing was carried out with an Illumina NovaSeq 6000. TCR cDNA was synthesized by 5'RACE template switching, which introduced a universal primer site and unique molecular identifiers. cDNA synthesis was primed from both the TCR alpha and TCR beta constant segments. Library amplification involved two PCR steps, and the second step added sample barcodes and sequencing adapters. Libraries were sequenced on Illumina HiSeq 2500 (2x100 bp) or NovaSeq (2x150 bp). Turning to the authors' computational methods: MIGEC handled demultiplexing of reads and collapsing into UMI consensus sequences, while MiXCR performed V(D)J alignment. Clonotypes responding to the vaccine were identified with edgeR on replicate PBMC samples, with the criteria of FDR below 0.01 and a log2 fold change above 5 up to day 15. CD4 or CD8 identity was assigned to each bulk clonotype according to whether the clonotype was present at higher abundance in the sequenced CD4 repertoire or the sequenced CD8 repertoire. TCRdb passed the public sequencing reads through fastp at Q25 and MiXCR, retaining productive beta sequences. CDR3 protein duplicates are merged, each entry listing the most common genes and DNA. In this record, the V and J calls reflect TCRdb's handling and not the investigators' own analysis. For this sample there are about 340,000 distinct CDR3 sequences; around 3.9% appear just once. The ten largest clones take up around 24% of the sample.

The treatment or condition label, as the study defines it: live attenuated yellow fever vaccine strain. At every blood-draw timepoint, two biological replicates of bulk PBMCs were collected. A standard Ficoll-Paque protocol was used to isolate PBMCs from peripheral blood. RNA was extracted with TriZol from bulk PBMCs, CD4 and CD8 fractions, and dextramer-positive and dextramer-negative fractions. The source is a young man who received the YFV17D yellow fever vaccine. In this chain, TRBV9 is recombined with TRBJ2-2, and TRBD1 aligns with 10 junction nucleotides. This specimen was PBMCs, taken 5 days after the yellow fever booster vaccination. The CDR3 reads CASSAQQGQGYAGELFF. The bases are TGTGCCAGCAGCGCCCAGCAGGGACAGGGGTACGCCGGGGAGCTGTTTTTT.